What follows are 12 T cell receptor beta chains derived from one specimen sequenced in a study of T cell clonotyping in hematopoietic cell transplantation. Data came from immunoSEQ multiplex PCR; TCRdb stores just in-frame clones and leaves some out. The sample has 25,000 or so clones, 60% to 80% seen once. Sample time point: recipient sample about 28 days before transplant, after cytoreduction. Sequencing was performed on peripheral blood mononuclear cells, taken before stem cell transplant. Source of these receptors: a man between 45 and 60 years old with myelodysplastic syndrome. Some clones in this sample may be carry-over from other donors' samples.

The chain combines TRBV6-5 with TRBJ1-1; D is unresolved. The CDR3 consists of 11 residues. The V and J ends lost 2 bases and 6 bases respectively, with 4 bases between them. The V gene's germline CDR1 is MNHEY and CDR2 SVGAGI. In DNA, the CDR3 is TGTGCCAGCAGTTACGGAGCTGAAGCTTTCTTT. It is translated as CASSYGAEAFF.

This clone was observed a handful of times. Other DNA sequences of this sample code for an identical CDR3. The J gene is TRBJ1-2, the V gene TRBV25-1; the match to TRBD1 covers 7 bases. Looked up from germline, CDR1 is MGHDK and CDR2 is SYGVNS. The CDR3 length is 12 residues. V shed 3 bases, J shed 5 bases, and the junction held 0 bases outside the gene matches. CDR3 nucleotides: TGTGCCAGCAGTGACAGGGGGTATGGCTACACCTTC. Its protein product is CASSDRGYGYTF.

The chain combines TRBV6-5 with TRBJ2-3; D is possibly TRBD1 or TRBD2 (5 bases each). The V end lost 5 bases, the J end lost 6 bases, and 9 bases lay between the germline ends. The CDR3 is 12 residues long. CDR1 and CDR2 from the germline V gene are MNHEY and SVGAGI. For the CDR3, the DNA is TGTGCCAGCAGTGAGGGACCCGATACGCAGTATTTT. This translates into CASSEGPDTQYF.

This sequence joins TRBV5-8 and TRBJ2-3; no firm D call. Trimming removed 0 bases from V and 1 base from J, with 6 bases in between. Germline assignment: CDR1 SGHTS and CDR2 YDEGEE. This CDR3 comprises 14 residues. CDR3: CASSLGGGTDTQYF. In DNA form, the CDR3 reads TGTGCCAGCAGCTTGGGAGGAGGCACAGATACGCAGTATTTT.

This chain links TRBV30 with TRBJ1-1; TRBD1 is a possible D gene (5 bases). The V end was cut by 3 bases, the J end by 5 bases, with 13 bases between. Germline V gene sequence: CDR1 GTSNPN, CDR2 SVGIG (reference sequence). CDR3 length equals 13 residues. CDR3 residues: CAWRRGGRTEAFF. For the CDR3, the DNA is TGTGCCTGGAGGCGGGGGGGTAGGACTGAAGCTTTCTTT.

This clone appeared a single time. This rearrangement joins TRBV5-6 to TRBJ1-1; D possibly corresponds to TRBD1 (5 bases). The CDR3 runs 13 residues. The germline CDR1 and CDR2 sequences are SGHDT and YYEEEE. V lost 0 bases and J 5 bases, leaving 8 bases between the germline ends. The CDR3 loop reads CASSLEEGTEAFF. DNA for the CDR3: TGTGCCAGCAGCTTGGAAGAGGGGACTGAAGCTTTCTTT.

Remarks on this clone: One end of the junction does not line up with germline, which may come from a read error. The chain has TRBV7-7 and TRBJ2-3, with 9 bases lining up with TRBD2. Germline CDR1 is SSHAT and CDR2 is FNYEAQ (reference sequence). This CDR3 is 16 amino acids long. This CDR3 reads CASSLTSGGSTDTQYF. DNA for the CDR3: TGTGCTAGCAGCTTGACGAGCGGGGGGTCCACAGATACGCAGTATTTT.

V usage is TRBV6-5 and J usage is TRBJ1-5; no clear D gene. The CDR3 contains 12 residues. The ends were cut back, 6 bases at V and 6 bases at J, with 9 bases in the middle. Germline V gives CDR1 MNHEY, CDR2 SVGAGI. Here the CDR3 DNA reads TGTGCCAGCAGGACGGAAATTCAGCCCCAGCATTTT. This codes for CASRTEIQPQHF.

This clone occurred a few times. This chain connects TRBV28 to TRBJ2-7; 7 nucleotides agree with TRBD1. Germline CDR1 and CDR2: MDHEN and SYDVKM. V gave up 4 bases and J gave up 2 bases; unmatched junction bases: 2. This CDR3 has 13 residues. The CDR3 spells CASSSGQTYEQYF. As DNA, the CDR3 is TGTGCCAGCAGTTCGGGACAGACCTACGAGCAGTACTTC.

This clone was picked up a small number of times. The genes are TRBV4-3 and TRBJ1-2, with 8 bases fitting TRBD1. The CDR3 totals 15 residues. J was trimmed by 4 bases and V by 0 bases; bases with no gene match: 4. Germline CDR1 is LGHNA and CDR2 is YSLEER. CDR3 sequence reads: CASSQDYRGIYGYTF. The CDR3 DNA reads TGCGCCAGCAGCCAAGACTACAGGGGGATCTATGGCTACACCTTC.

This clone is a singleton in its sample. The rearrangement links TRBV6-5 to TRBJ2-2; 10 bases align to TRBD2. With V trimmed by 6 bases and J by 4 bases, 5 bases remained unmatched. This CDR3 comprises 15 residues. Germline CDR1 MNHEY, CDR2 SVGAGI. The CDR3 here is CASRLAGEGTGELFF. CDR3 bases: TGTGCCAGCAGGCTAGCGGGGGAGGGCACCGGGGAGCTGTTTTTT.

The CDR3 loop reads CASSAPPIFGVHEQYF. The CDR3 nucleotides read TGTGCCAGCAGTGCCCCCCCTATCTTCGGCGTCCACGAGCAGTACTTC. The chain recombines TRBV2 with TRBJ2-7; D is unclear. Trimming shortened V by 4 bases and J by 5 bases, and 21 bases separated the two germline ends. Germline V gene lookup returns CDR1 SNHLY and CDR2 FYNNEI. CDR3 length equals 16 residues.